This T cell receptor beta chain appears in the sequencing data of a study of regulatory T cells in long-lasting Graves disease. Trimming took 6 bases from V and 0 from J, leaving 11 bases between them. The CDR3 length is 14 residues. Per germline, CDR1 DFQATT and CDR2 SNEGSKA (reference sequence). Study findings and constraints: With a small sample size, accuracy may have been reduced. A greater number of public clonotypes (2,741) was shared by persistent patients than by new patients (just over 950).

With regard to this clonotype: Antigen specificity is unknown.

Building of the TCR beta libraries involved iRepertoire HTBI primers and Arm-PCR of CDR3 regions. In the original analysis: Analysis of the samples identified 60 to 75 TRBV and more than eleven TRBJ segments. TCRdb recomputed calls from the multiplex PCR reads with MiXCR, one row per CDR3 protein. The V and J calls were not made by the authors but by TCRdb's processing. This sample has approximately 250,000 distinct CDR3 sequences, with around 20% found just once. The time point here: newly diagnosed GD, antithyroid drugs for less than 3 months. Construction of the TCR library relied on RNA isolated from PBMCs.

The source of this sequence is a female donor with Graves disease. The V and J genes are TRBV20-1 and TRBJ1-4, with D hard to call. This material consisted of peripheral blood mononuclear cells (PBMCs), taken at new diagnosis, from a patient treated with antithyroid drugs. The CDR3 nucleotides are TGCAGTGCAACCAACATTGCAACTAATGAAAAACTGTTTTTT. Its protein is CSATNIATNEKLFF.